A single sample gave rise to the 31 T cell receptor beta chains below, sequenced in a study of blood T cell repertoires in COVID-19 (dated by TCRdb to the early 2020s). Preparation of the library involved the immunoSEQ multiplex PCR assay. Not all clones reach the TCRdb copy of this immuneACCESS table, which keeps in-frame sequences only. Checked studies attribute under half of the gap to unresolved V genes and leave the rest unexplained. The sample table holds about 230,000 clones, of which more than 70% were seen once. The ten largest clonotypes hold 5.7% of the sample. The sequenced material came from peripheral blood. Every receptor here comes from a man older than 75 with acute or convalescent COVID-19.

The V and J genes are TRBV5-1 and TRBJ2-1; weak D call: TRBD1 (5 bases). This CDR3 is 15 amino acids long. Trimming took off 4 bases at V and 6 bases at J, with 17 bases between the two ends. Per germline, CDR1 SGHRS and CDR2 YFSETQ. CDR3 sequence reads: CASSVQGPSPNEQFF. The CDR3 DNA follows: TGCGCCAGCAGCGTGCAGGGCCCAAGTCCCAATGAGCAGTTCTTC.

This sequence joins TRBV6-5 and TRBJ2-3; a possible D gene is TRBD2 (6 bases). CDR1 is MNHEY and CDR2 is SVGAGI in the germline V gene. The CDR3 totals 13 residues. The V and J ends lost 3 bases and 6 bases respectively, with 10 bases between them. The CDR3 spells CASSYEGRDTQYF. The CDR3, as DNA: TGTGCCAGCAGTTATGAGGGGAGGGATACGCAGTATTTT.

The chain joins TRBV28 to TRBJ1-2; D is possibly TRBD1 (6 bases). V lost 2 bases to trimming and J lost 8 bases, with 9 bases between them. Looked up from germline, CDR1 is MDHEN and CDR2 is SYDVKM. The CDR3 has 12 residues. CDR3 residues: CASSLTGNGYTF. For the CDR3, the DNA is TGTGCCAGCAGTTTAACAGGGAACGGCTACACCTTC.

This chain uses TRBV28 with TRBJ2-3, with D maybe TRBD2 (7 bases). Germline CDR1 MDHEN, CDR2 SYDVKM. V was cut by 7 bases and J by 0 bases, with 14 bases left in between. This CDR3 contains 15 residues. The DNA of the CDR3 is TGTGCCAGCAATGCTGGGGGGGCTAGCACAGATACGCAGTATTTT. This codes for CASNAGGASTDTQYF.

In the case of this clone: A junction end diverges from the germline sequence, so it may reflect a read error. The V call is TRBV19, the J call TRBJ2-7; D is possibly TRBD2 (5 bases). The CDR3 is 13 amino acids. CDR1 is LNHDA, CDR2 SQIVND, per germline (reference sequence). The CDR3 nucleotides are TGTGCCAGTAGTATTGGGTCAGACTACAAGCAGTACTTC. It codes for CASSIGSDYKQYF.

The table lists this clone with a count of one. The V gene is TRBV28, the J gene TRBJ2-1; 10 bases match TRBD2. The CDR3 extends over 17 amino acids. V lost 6 bases to trimming and J lost 2 bases; unmatched junction nucleotides: 10. CDR1 is MDHEN and CDR2 is SYDVKM in the germline V gene. DNA of the CDR3: TGTGCCAGCAGCAAGGGACTAGCGATCAGCCCCTACAATGAGCAGTTCTTC. Its translation is CASSKGLAISPYNEQFF.

The chain couples TRBV7-2 to TRBJ1-1; 7 nucleotides align to TRBD1. The CDR3 length is 15 residues. V was clipped by 1 base and J by 0 bases; unmatched bases: 2. Germline CDR1 SGHTA, CDR2 FQGNSA. The CDR3 sequence: CASSLGGTVNTEAFF. For the CDR3, the DNA is TGTGCCAGCAGCTTAGGAGGGACAGTGAACACTGAAGCTTTCTTT. The variable domain in full, completed from reference TRBV7-2 and TRBJ1-1, reads GAGVSQSPSNKVTEKGKDVELRCDPISGHTALYWYRQSLGQGLEFLIYFQGNSAPDKSGLPSDRFSAERTGGSVSTLTIQRTQQEDSAVYLCASSLGGTVNTEAFFGQGTRLTVV.

The chain recombines TRBV5-8 with TRBJ2-3; 14 positions agree with TRBD2. The junction had 7 bases not matched to a gene; V was cut back by 0 bases and J by 1 base. Per germline, CDR1 SGHTS and CDR2 YDEGEE. The CDR3 loop spans 19 amino acids. The CDR3 region has the DNA TGTGCCAGCAGCTTGGCCCGGACTAGCGGGAGGCTTGGCACAGATACGCAGTATTTT. Amino acids: CASSLARTSGRLGTDTQYF.

This clone showed up just once. The sample has other DNA sequences that encode this CDR3 too. This chain uses TRBV18 with TRBJ1-1; 7 bases agree with TRBD1. Trimming took 6 bases from V and 3 from J; bases not matched to a gene: 4. The CDR3 covers 13 residues. Germline assignment: CDR1 KGHSH and CDR2 LQKENI. The CDR3 nucleotides are TGTGCCAGCTCTCCCGGACAGGACACTGAAGCTTTCTTT. Its protein is CASSPGQDTEAFF.

The chain links TRBV3-1 (or the pseudogene TRBV3-2) to TRBJ1-5; 9 bases are shared with TRBD1. Germline V gene lookup returns CDR1 LGHDT and CDR2 YNNKEL (reference sequence). This CDR3 has 14 amino acids. The V gene end was trimmed by 7 bases and the J gene end by 7 bases; junction bases not matched to a gene: 8. Written as DNA, the CDR3 is TGTGCCAGCACCCTAGGACAGGGGAGCCAGCCCCAGCATTTT. This translates into CASTLGQGSQPQHF.

The chain carries TRBV19 and TRBJ2-2; 13 nucleotides agree with TRBD2. Germline loops: CDR1 LNHDA, CDR2 SQIVND (reference sequence). This CDR3 spans 16 amino acids. Unmatched junction bases numbered 7, after V lost 6 bases and J lost 6 bases. CDR3 loop: CASRLAGGPAAGELFF. The CDR3 DNA reads TGTGCCAGTAGACTAGCGGGAGGGCCAGCCGCCGGGGAGCTGTTTTTT.

This clone was counted a few times. The genes are TRBV19 and TRBJ2-2; 10 bases fit TRBD2. Germline-derived CDR1 and CDR2 are LNHDA and SQIVND (reference sequence). Unmatched junction bases numbered 5, after V lost 3 bases and J lost 1 base. This CDR3 spans 17 amino acids. CDR3 loop: CASSIGTSVMNTGELFF. CDR3 nucleotide sequence: TGTGCCAGTAGTATCGGGACTAGCGTAATGAACACCGGGGAGCTGTTTTTT.

V gene TRBV21-1 combines with J gene TRBJ1-4. TRBV21-1 is classified as a pseudogene. The CDR3 covers 13 residues. The CDR3 sequence: CASSPNRREKLFF. CDR3 in DNA: TGTGCCAGCAGCCCCAATAGGAGGGAAAAACTGTTTTTT.

The chain carries TRBV29-1 and TRBJ2-7; D may be TRBD2 (5 bases). Trimming took off 4 bases at V and 2 bases at J, with 9 bases between the two ends. The CDR3 covers 12 residues. CDR1 and CDR2 from the germline V gene are SQVTM and ANQGSEA. The CDR3 protein is CSVVDGTYEQYF. DNA for the CDR3: TGCAGCGTTGTGGACGGGACCTACGAGCAGTACTTC.

The V call is TRBV5-5, the J call TRBJ2-7, with D possibly TRBD2 on 5 matching bases. Germline CDR1 SGHKS, CDR2 YYEKEE (reference sequence). V lost 2 bases and J lost 4, with 19 bases in between. There are 16 residues in the CDR3. The CDR3 region has the DNA TGTGCCAGCAGCTTAACGGTGGGTCGGGATATATACGAGCAGTACTTC. Its translation: CASSLTVGRDIYEQYF.

The J gene is TRBJ1-1, the V gene TRBV3-1 (or the pseudogene TRBV3-2); D ambiguous. Trimming stripped 1 base from V and 5 bases from J, with 14 bases between. The CDR3 is 15 residues long. Germline CDR1 LGHDT, CDR2 YNNKEL (reference sequence). The CDR3 DNA sequence: TGTGCCAGCAGCCAAGCCGCTACCAGAGGGACTGAAGCTTTCTTT. Its protein product is CASSQAATRGTEAFF.

This clone was seen just once. The rearrangement links TRBV13 to TRBJ1-4; 8 bases align to TRBD1. V trimming: 4 bases; J trimming: 5 bases; junction bases outside the gene matches: 9. The CDR3 loop spans 16 amino acids. The germline gives CDR1 PRHDT, CDR2 FYEKMQ (reference sequence). The CDR3 sequence is CASSYSRDRRNEKLFF. The CDR3 coding sequence is TGTGCCAGCAGCTATAGCCGGGACAGGCGGAATGAAAAACTGTTTTTT.

J is TRBJ1-1 and V is TRBV5-6; D is perhaps TRBD1 (6 bases). Trimming took off 0 bases at V and 5 bases at J, with 11 bases between the two ends. CDR3 length: 14 amino acids. Germline lookup yields CDR1 SGHDT and CDR2 YYEEEE. The CDR3 here is CASSLAKGGTEAFF. The CDR3, as DNA: TGTGCCAGCAGCTTGGCCAAGGGGGGGACTGAAGCTTTCTTT.

V and J are TRBV6-5 and TRBJ2-3; 12 positions agree with TRBD2. The CDR3 is 13 residues long. The ends lost 8 bases at V and 4 bases at J; junction bases unmatched: 1. Germline loops: CDR1 MNHEY, CDR2 SVGAGI. The CDR3 region has the DNA TGTGCCAGCGGACTAGCGGGATCAGATACGCAGTATTTT. Translating gives CASGLAGSDTQYF.

CDR3 protein: CASSSFPVQGDKNIQYF. DNA of the CDR3: TGCGCCAGCAGCTCCTTTCCAGTGCAGGGCGACAAAAACATTCAGTACTTC. The V and J genes are TRBV4-1 and TRBJ2-4, with D tentatively TRBD1 (5 bases). Trimming left V 5 bases short and J 3 bases short, with 20 bases between. The germline gives CDR1 MGHRA, CDR2 YSYEKL. The CDR3 sequence is 17 residues long.

The chain joins TRBV2 to TRBJ2-5, with D unclear. The CDR3 extends over 13 amino acids. Germline lookup yields CDR1 SNHLY and CDR2 FYNNEI. Between the trimmed V and J ends, which lost 7 bases and 5 bases, there was a span of 14 bases. The CDR3 bases are TGTGCCAGCAAACCGACGGAGCCGGAGACCCAGTACTTC. Translated: CASKPTEPETQYF.

The rearrangement uses TRBV5-1 and TRBJ2-3; 7 nucleotides line up with TRBD2. This CDR3 has 14 residues. Germline CDR1 and CDR2: SGHRS and YFSETQ. V lost 1 base and J lost 2; bases outside the gene matches: 1. In nucleotides, the CDR3 is TGCGCCAGCAGCTTGCTAGCGGACACAGATACGCAGTATTTT. Amino acids: CASSLLADTDTQYF.

The CDR3 coding sequence is TGTGCCAGTTCAGAGGGGGCGATCATCACCGGGGAGCTGTTTTTT. This codes for CASSEGAIITGELFF. This chain uses TRBV19 with TRBJ2-2, with 7 bases lining up with TRBD1. J gave up 4 bases and V 8 bases, and 10 bases lay outside the gene matches. Germline V gene data show CDR1 as LNHDA and CDR2 as SQIVND (reference sequence). The CDR3 is 15 residues long.

The chain carries TRBV28 and TRBJ2-7, with D hard to call. V lost 8 bases, J lost 0 bases, and 8 bases lay in between. The CDR3 runs 12 residues. The germline gives CDR1 MDHEN, CDR2 SYDVKM. CDR3 in DNA: TGTGCCAGCGCACAGCTCTCCTACGAGCAGTACTTC. Protein product: CASAQLSYEQYF.

The genes are TRBV7-7 and TRBJ2-5, with 8 nucleotides matching TRBD2. The CDR3 runs 14 residues. V dropped 4 bases and J dropped 2; count of bases not matched to a gene: 3. CDR1 and CDR2 from the germline V gene are SSHAT and FNYEAQ (reference sequence). CDR3 DNA sequence: TGTGCCAGCAGCTCACTAGCGGATCAAGAGACCCAGTACTTC. It is translated as CASSSLADQETQYF.

The rearrangement links TRBV7-2 to TRBJ1-2; no definite D call. Trimming stripped 0 bases from V and 8 bases from J, with 10 bases between. The germline V gene encodes CDR1 SGHTA and CDR2 FQGNSA. The CDR3 sequence is 13 residues long. For the CDR3, the DNA is TGTGCCAGCAGCTTAGCTCTCGGTTCGGGCTACACCTTC. Translation gives CASSLALGSGYTF.

The chain employs TRBV7-8 and TRBJ2-7; 11 bases line up with TRBD2. CDR1 is SGHVS and CDR2 is FQNEAQ in the germline V gene. The CDR3 runs to 19 residues. V shed 5 bases and J 7 bases; nucleotides not matched to a gene: 22. The CDR3 DNA sequence: TGTGCCAGCAGCCGTTATCCCCTTTATGGTAGCGGGGGGGCCGGAGAGCAGTACTTC. This encodes CASSRYPLYGSGGAGEQYF.

J is TRBJ2-3 and V is TRBV30; 10 bases fit TRBD2. The V segment lost 2 bases and the J segment 5 bases; nucleotides outside the gene matches: 7. This CDR3 spans 15 amino acids. Germline values: CDR1 GTSNPN, CDR2 SVGIG (reference sequence). The CDR3 spells CAWSPLAGVGDTQYF. Written as DNA, the CDR3 is TGTGCCTGGAGTCCTCTAGCGGGAGTAGGAGATACGCAGTATTTT.

V gene TRBV30 combines with J gene TRBJ2-2; possible D gene TRBD1, 5 bases. Trimming pared 2 bases from V and 1 base from J, leaving 8 bases between. This CDR3 is built from 14 residues. CDR1 and CDR2 from the germline V gene are GTSNPN and SVGIG (reference sequence). CDR3 sequence reads: CAWSQGGNTGELFF. DNA of the CDR3: TGTGCCTGGAGTCAGGGCGGGAACACCGGGGAGCTGTTTTTT. The whole variable domain, filled in from reference TRBV30 and TRBJ2-2, reads SQTIHQWPATLVQPVGSPLSLECTVEGTSNPNLYWYRQAAGRGLQLLFYSVGIGQISSEVPQNLSASRPQDRQFILSSKKLLLSDSGFYLCAWSQGGNTGELFFGEGSRLTVL.

The CDR3 DNA follows: TGCGCCAGCAGCTTTACCGGGACAGGGGTTACAGATACGCAGTATTTT. Its protein product is CASSFTGTGVTDTQYF. The chain carries TRBV5-1 and TRBJ2-3; 10 nucleotides align to TRBD1. This CDR3 is 16 amino acids long. Looked up from germline, CDR1 is SGHRS and CDR2 is YFSETQ. The V segment lost 2 bases and the J segment 3 bases; nucleotides outside the gene matches: 6.

For the CDR3, the DNA is TGTGCCAGCTCCCCGAGAGACAGCGCGAACACCGGGGAGCTGTTTTTT. Translated, it gives CASSPRDSANTGELFF. This chain connects TRBV18 to TRBJ2-2; D possibly corresponds to TRBD1 (5 bases). This CDR3 region has 16 residues. Germline lookup yields CDR1 KGHSH and CDR2 LQKENI. V lost 6 bases and J 0 bases, leaving 14 bases between the germline ends.